These 21 T cell receptor beta chains were sequenced from one sample in a study of T cell responses to AZD1222 COVID-19 vaccine. TCRdb's copy holds only in-frame clones and misses some; the assay was immunoSEQ multiplex PCR. The table includes 150,000 to 200,000 clones, 85% to 95% detected once. The sample consisted of peripheral blood, taken on day 0 of AZD1222 vaccination. These receptors were collected from an adult in good health.

This chain uses TRBV15 with TRBJ1-6, with D maybe TRBD1 (5 bases). This CDR3 comprises 15 residues. V was clipped by 0 bases and J by 7 bases, with 10 bases between them. Germline V CDR1 and CDR2: LNHNV, YYDKDF (reference sequence). This CDR3 is CATSRDTGGNSPLHF. CDR3 bases: TGTGCCACCAGCAGAGATACGGGGGGAAATTCACCCCTCCACTTT.

The chain uses TRBV28 and TRBJ1-2; D is uncertain. The CDR3 totals 14 residues. The germline V gene has CDR1 MDHEN and CDR2 SYDVKM. The germline V and J ends were trimmed by 6 bases and 8 bases, with 19 bases remaining between them. The chain's CDR3 is CASSLGTALGGYTF. DNA for the CDR3: TGTGCCAGCAGCCTGGGAACCGCCCTGGGCGGCTACACCTTC.

This sequence joins TRBV5-3 and TRBJ2-3; TRBD2 matches 8 bases. TRBV5-3 is sorted into the ORF group, with uncertain function. The V gene end was trimmed by 0 bases and the J gene end by 4 bases; junction bases not matched to a gene: 10. The CDR3 has 17 residues. The CDR3 region has the DNA TGTGCCAGAAGCTTGGCCGTGGGACTAGACCGACCAGATACGCAGTATTTT. It is translated as CARSLAVGLDRPDTQYF.

This clone has just one count. The chain employs TRBV10-3 and TRBJ2-1, with TRBD2 matching 15 bases. The length of the CDR3 is 19 residues. Trimming removed 4 bases from V and 2 bases from J; junction bases left unmatched: 9. Germline values: CDR1 ENHRY, CDR2 SYGVKD. The CDR3 loop reads CAISVSGTSGGPTYNEQFF. CDR3 DNA: TGTGCCATCAGTGTGTCCGGGACTAGCGGGGGGCCTACCTACAATGAGCAGTTCTTC.

The chain employs TRBV6-4 and TRBJ2-5, with a possible D match to TRBD2 (6 bases). CDR3 length: 16 residues. The V end was cut by 0 bases, the J end by 2 bases, with 13 bases between. CDR1 and CDR2 from the germline V gene are MRHNA and SNTAGT. The CDR3 DNA follows: TGTGCCAGCAGTGACTCGAGGTCAGGGAGGCAAGAGACCCAGTACTTC. This translates into CASSDSRSGRQETQYF.

In nucleotides, the CDR3 is TGTGCCAGCATTGGGACAGGAGTGATTCAGCCCCAGCATTTT. Protein: CASIGTGVIQPQHF. This sequence joins TRBV2 and TRBJ1-5; the match to TRBD1 covers 8 bases. V shed 7 bases and J 6 bases; nucleotides not matched to a gene: 8. CDR3 length: 14 amino acids. Germline lookup yields CDR1 SNHLY and CDR2 FYNNEI.

The genes are TRBV29-1 and TRBJ2-5; perhaps TRBD2 as D (6 bases). The germline gives CDR1 SQVTM, CDR2 ANQGSEA. V was shortened by 6 bases and J by 3 bases, with 14 bases between the two germline ends. The CDR3 is made up of 13 amino acids. The CDR3 loop reads CSVRRGTEETQYF. The CDR3 coding sequence is TGCAGCGTGCGACGCGGGACGGAAGAGACCCAGTACTTC.

This clone came up a few times. V usage is TRBV5-6 and J usage is TRBJ1-2; D gene unclear. The V gene lost 2 bases and the J gene lost 7 bases, with 12 bases spanning the gap. Looked up from germline, CDR1 is SGHDT and CDR2 is YYEEEE. The CDR3 extends over 13 amino acids. The CDR3 protein is CASSFVSSGGYTF. CDR3 coding DNA: TGTGCCAGCAGCTTTGTATCTAGCGGTGGCTACACCTTC.

The chain uses TRBV5-8 and TRBJ1-5; D gene unclear. CDR1 and CDR2 (germline): SGHTS, YDEGEE. This CDR3 region has 11 residues. Trimming shortened V by 4 bases and J by 6 bases, and 5 bases separated the two germline ends. The CDR3 nucleotides read TGTGCCAGCAGCCCCTTTCAGCCCCAGCATTTT. The encoded protein is CASSPFQPQHF.

The gene calls are TRBV4-1 and TRBJ2-2; 10 bases agree with TRBD2. Germline lookup yields CDR1 MGHRA and CDR2 YSYEKL. This CDR3 is built from 18 residues. The V and J ends lost 0 bases and 1 base, in that order; junction bases with no gene match: 5. CDR3 coding DNA: TGCGCCAGCAGCCAAGAACCACTAGCGGGGTGGAACACCGGGGAGCTGTTTTTT. Amino acids: CASSQEPLAGWNTGELFF.

The table lists this clone with a count of one. The chain is built from TRBV7-2 and TRBJ1-6, with D possibly TRBD1 on 6 matching bases. Deletions cut 1 base from V and 10 bases from J, with 17 bases between. The germline V gene encodes CDR1 SGHTA and CDR2 FQGNSA. CDR3 length: 16 residues. The CDR3 loop is CASSLEGGDTRSPLHF. The CDR3 nucleotides are TGTGCCAGCAGCTTAGAGGGGGGCGATACCAGATCACCCCTCCACTTT.

The V and J genes are TRBV5-1 and TRBJ2-1, with 9 bases that match TRBD1. Trimming cost V 4 bases and J 8 bases; bases outside gene matches: 7. CDR1 SGHRS and CDR2 YFSETQ come from the germline V gene. The CDR3 is made up of 14 amino acids. The CDR3 spells CASSLTGGWDEQFF. CDR3 coding DNA: TGCGCCAGCAGCCTAACAGGGGGCTGGGATGAGCAGTTCTTC. Looking up the rest from reference TRBV5-1 and TRBJ2-1 gives the full variable domain: KAGVTQTPRYLIKTRGQQVTLSCSPISGHRSVSWYQQTPGQGLQFLFEYFSETQRNKGNFPGRFSGRQFSNSRSEMNVSTLELGDSALYLCASSLTGGWDEQFFGPGTRLTVL.

This chain links TRBV6-5 with TRBJ1-5, with D unclear. V gave up 2 bases and J gave up 1 base, with 9 bases separating them. CDR1 and CDR2 (germline): MNHEY, SVGAGI. The CDR3 has 15 residues. CDR3 sequence reads: CASSYGIGSNQPQHF. The CDR3 bases are TGTGCCAGCAGTTACGGGATCGGCAGCAATCAGCCCCAGCATTTT.

The rearrangement uses TRBV9 and TRBJ1-2; 8 nucleotides align to TRBD1. V was clipped by 3 bases and J by 2 bases; unmatched bases: 9. CDR1 is SGDLS, CDR2 YYNGEE, per germline. CDR3 length: 16 residues. DNA for the CDR3: TGTGCCAGCAGCGCAGCACCGTACAGGGGGAACTATGGCTACACCTTC. Translated: CASSAAPYRGNYGYTF.

V and J are TRBV15 and TRBJ1-1, with D perhaps matching TRBD1 (5 bases). This CDR3 contains 14 residues. Deletions cut 2 bases from V and 1 base from J, with 8 bases between. Germline V gene data show CDR1 as LNHNV and CDR2 as YYDKDF (reference sequence). CDR3 loop: CATSRQGANTEAFF. The CDR3 nucleotides read TGTGCCACCAGCAGACAGGGAGCGAACACTGAAGCTTTCTTT.

The CDR3 coding sequence is TGTGCCAGCAGCTTAGGTATCGGGTCGGCTTTCTTT. Encoded protein: CASSLGIGSAFF. J is TRBJ1-1 and V is TRBV7-9; D gene ambiguous. Trimming stripped 1 base from V and 11 bases from J, with 11 bases between. There are 12 residues in the CDR3. CDR1 and CDR2 from the germline V gene are SEHNR and FQNEAQ (reference sequence).

The rearrangement uses TRBV28 and TRBJ2-3; no clear D. V lost 2 bases, J lost 0 bases, and 6 bases lay in between. The CDR3 extends over 14 amino acids. CDR1 is MDHEN, CDR2 SYDVKM, per germline. The CDR3 sequence is CASSLRPSTDTQYF. The CDR3 DNA reads TGTGCCAGCAGTTTACGGCCGAGCACAGATACGCAGTATTTT.

In this sample, this clone turned up a few times. This sequence joins TRBV5-1 and TRBJ2-3, with 13 bases aligning to TRBD2. The CDR3 runs to 17 residues. The trim removed 4 bases at V and 4 bases at J, leaving 9 bases unmatched. Looked up from germline, CDR1 is SGHRS and CDR2 is YFSETQ. The CDR3 spells CASSHSLAGGPADTQYF. DNA of the CDR3: TGCGCCAGCAGCCACTCACTAGCGGGGGGGCCCGCAGATACGCAGTATTTT.

V and J are TRBV24-1 and TRBJ1-1; 8 bases align to TRBD1. CDR3 size: 22 residues. Unmatched junction bases numbered 23, after V lost 3 bases and J lost 0 bases. Germline CDR1 reads KGHDR; CDR2 reads SFDVKD. CDR3 nucleotide sequence: TGTGCCACCAGTGATCGTCGGCTGACTTGGTTCAGGGGGCTGGTCGTGAACACTGAAGCTTTCTTT. This codes for CATSDRRLTWFRGLVVNTEAFF.

This sequence joins TRBV12-5 and TRBJ2-7; maybe TRBD1 (6 bases). Per germline, CDR1 LGHNT and CDR2 FRNRAP. Trimming took 7 bases from V and 2 from J, leaving 12 bases between them. This CDR3 contains 13 residues. CDR3 amino acids: CASALDRAYEQYF. The DNA for the CDR3 is TGTGCTAGTGCCCTGGACAGAGCCTACGAGCAGTACTTC.

The genes are TRBV18 and TRBJ2-3; 9 positions match TRBD1. The CDR3 loop spans 16 amino acids. V dropped 3 bases and J dropped 2; count of bases not matched to a gene: 6. The germline CDR1 and CDR2 sequences are KGHSH and LQKENI. Written as DNA, the CDR3 is TGTGCCAGCTCACCGCCGGGACAGGGATACACAGATACGCAGTATTTT. It translates to CASSPPGQGYTDTQYF.